This TCR beta chain is from a study of blood T cell repertoires in COVID-19. Across the whole study: Donors in the United States, Italy and Spain gave samples during acute or convalescent COVID-19. In each case, the material was cDNA or gDNA derived from T cells, B-cell-depleted T cells, or PBMCs.

Under the authors' procedure: From reference gene primer amplification, estimates of nucleated cell counts were derived. Some clones are missing from TCRdb's copy, which holds only in-frame ones; the method was immunoSEQ multiplex PCR. That table is the source of V, J and clone size, and D and trimming were worked out from the DNA. Here the sample spans some 93,000 clones, about 80% being singletons. The sequenced material came from peripheral blood. This TCR derives from a man aged 65-85 years with acute or convalescent COVID-19.

The CDR3 here is CASSYRDYNEQFF. The CDR3 DNA reads TGTGCCAGCAGTTACCGGGACTACAATGAGCAGTTCTTC. The rearrangement links TRBV6-5 to TRBJ2-1, with D possibly matching TRBD2 (5 bases). This CDR3 has 13 amino acids. Deletions cut 2 bases from V and 3 bases from J, with 5 bases between. From germline, CDR1 is MNHEY and CDR2 SVGAGI.